The sequence of this T cell receptor beta chain was determined in a study of a mutant IDH1 vaccine in newly diagnosed glioma. Study summary: Commencement of vaccination occurred 4-6 weeks following radiotherapy alone, or concurrently with temozolomide cycles. Findings and limits, study-wide: Changes in top peripheral clonotypes did not appear linked to pseudoprogression.

V dropped 5 bases and J dropped 9; count of bases not matched to a gene: 13. Germline loops: CDR1 LNHDA, CDR2 SQIVND (reference sequence). This CDR3 has 15 amino acids. Assay used: immunoSEQ multiplex PCR; TCRdb lists only in-frame clones, some missing. Here the sample spans roughly 120,000 clones, over 75% being singletons. Described time point: week 11, during vaccination. Vaccine doses each comprised 300 ug of mutant IDH1 20-mer peptide, with topical imiquimod. This clone was picked up one time. The antigen remains undetermined. The clonotype comes from a man aged 35-49 years with glioma. The chain links TRBV19 to TRBJ2-5; 9 bases match TRBD2. The material was PBMCs, obtained from a glioma patient whose treatment included an IDH1 peptide vaccine. In DNA form, the CDR3 reads TGTGCCAGTAGTCCCGGCAGTAGCGGGGGAACGGCCCAGTACTTC. This gives the protein CASSPGSSGGTAQYF.